What follows describes a single TCR beta chain. Method: immunoSEQ multiplex PCR; TCRdb's copy keeps in-frame clones and lacks some. The sample lists about 1,500,000 clones; roughly 96% were seen once. The data stem from a study of shared clonotypes between healthy human individuals. Within Nashville, Tennessee resided all donors, each a Caucasian adult. Trimming stripped 6 bases from V and 0 bases from J, with 14 bases between. This CDR3 comprises 15 residues. Germline CDR1 ENHRY, CDR2 SYGVKD. This sequence was found in a young man in good health. V and J are TRBV10-3 and TRBJ1-2; tentative D call: TRBD1 (5 bases). Sequencing was done on a sample of naive CD4+ T cells sorted from blood. Subset reported: CD45RA+ positively selected. As DNA, the CDR3 is TGTGCCATCAGGGGCGGAGGGGAAGCTAACTATGGCTACACCTTC. This translates into CAIRGGGEANYGYTF.